These 3 T cell receptor beta chains originate from one sample sequenced in a study of T-cell memory formation after mild COVID-19. TCRdb recomputed calls from the 5' RACE reads with MiXCR, one row per CDR3 protein. The sample includes a few hundred thousand distinct CDR3 sequences, about 10% of them seen just once. Sequencing was performed on PBMCs or a T cell subset sorted from them (not recorded which). Receptors originate from a young man who had mild COVID-19 (a few samples of this study predate the infection). Cell type and time point are not known.

This clonotype was seen at least ten times. This rearrangement joins TRBV2 to TRBJ2-5, with unresolved D. V lost 6 bases and J lost 2, with 4 bases in between. Germline V gene data show CDR1 as SNHLY and CDR2 as FYNNEI. This CDR3 is 11 amino acids long. The DNA of the CDR3 is TGTGCCAGCAGCGAACAAGAGACCCAGTACTTC. Its translation: CASSEQETQYF.

This clonotype was observed a handful of times. The J gene is TRBJ2-5, the V gene TRBV14, with a possible D match to TRBD1 (6 bases). The V gene's germline CDR1 is SGHDN and CDR2 FVKESK. This CDR3 is 14 amino acids long. With 1 base removed from V and 2 bases from J, the gap between germline ends came to 8 bases. The CDR3 reads CASSQVGQQETQYF. CDR3 nucleotide sequence: TGTGCCAGCAGCCAAGTCGGACAGCAAGAGACCCAGTACTTC.

A few counts support this clonotype. The gene calls are TRBV20-1 and TRBJ2-2; TRBD2 matches at 11 bases. V gave up 6 bases and J gave up 7 bases; unmatched junction bases: 10. The germline gives CDR1 DFQATT, CDR2 SNEGSKA (reference sequence). CDR3 length: 15 amino acids. CDR3 in amino acids: CSARSGGASGGELFF. DNA of the CDR3: TGCAGTGCCCGTAGCGGGGGGGCTTCGGGCGGGGAGCTGTTTTTT.